This T cell receptor beta chain was recorded in a study of shared clonotypes between healthy human individuals. Findings of the study overall: Clonotype sharing among donors was thought likely to change with sequencing depth.

In germline, CDR1 is SSHAT, CDR2 FNYEAQ (reference sequence). The CDR3 has 16 residues. With V trimmed by 5 bases and J by 7 bases, 10 bases remained unmatched. About this clone itself: Antigen: not known.

Caucasian adults residing in Nashville, Tennessee made up all the donors. Assay execution took place at the deep level. Unsorted PBMC replicate PCRs drew on roughly 320 ng DNA, representing some 32,000 T cell genomes. TCRdb's table, derived via immunoSEQ multiplex PCR, lists solely in-frame clones and lacks some. The sample holds about 470,000 clones; 79% are singletons and the top ten take roughly an eighth. The rearrangement joins TRBV7-7 to TRBJ2-1; the match to TRBD2 covers 11 bases. The clonotype originates from a woman between 40 and 50 years old in good health. Some clones in this sample may be carry-over from other donors' samples. The specimen sequenced was PBMCs. The CDR3 loop is CASSELAGGRGNEQFF. Written as DNA, the CDR3 is TGTGCCAGCAGCGAATTAGCGGGAGGGCGGGGGAATGAGCAGTTCTTC.